The rows below give T cell receptor beta chains drawn from one sample of a study of cytomegalovirus exposure and HLA in healthy donors. The table came from immunoSEQ multiplex PCR; TCRdb's copy has only in-frame clones and leaves some out. The sample data list about 140,000 clones. The sequenced material came from PBMCs. The receptors originated from a man in his forties in good health and CMV-seronegative. Each CDR3 is given with its conserved first and last residue. Each record gives: V gene, D gene, J gene, CDR3 protein, CDR3 DNA. A D gene is named only where the DNA matches it firmly.

v_gene: TRBV10-3
d_gene: NA
j_gene: TRBJ2-5
CDR3aa: CATMGRQETQYF
CDR3nt: TGTGCCACCATGGGCAGGCAAGAGACCCAGTACTTC

v_gene: TRBV18
d_gene: NA
j_gene: TRBJ2-3
CDR3aa: CASSPSGLTDTQYF
CDR3nt: TGTGCCAGCTCACCATCGGGACTCACAGATACGCAGTATTTT

v_gene: TRBV28
d_gene: NA
j_gene: TRBJ2-1
CDR3aa: CASIPTSSYNEQFF
CDR3nt: TGTGCCAGCATCCCCACAAGCTCCTACAATGAGCAGTTCTTC

v_gene: TRBV2
d_gene: TRBD1
j_gene: TRBJ2-2
CDR3aa: CASIWDRGIDGELFF
CDR3nt: TGTGCCAGCATCTGGGACAGGGGTATTGACGGGGAGCTGTTTTTT

v_gene: TRBV7-9
d_gene: TRBD1
j_gene: TRBJ1-1
CDR3aa: CASSLAQGQGNTEAFF
CDR3nt: TGTGCCAGCAGCTTAGCGCAAGGACAGGGGAACACTGAAGCTTTCTTT

v_gene: TRBV5-4
d_gene: TRBD2
j_gene: TRBJ2-1
CDR3aa: CASSVAGTSLVNEQFF
CDR3nt: TGTGCCAGCAGCGTCGCCGGGACTAGCCTAGTCAATGAGCAGTTCTTC

v_gene: TRBV10-3
d_gene: NA
j_gene: TRBJ2-7
CDR3aa: CAISEAPTDPYEQYF
CDR3nt: TGTGCCATCAGTGAGGCCCCGACAGACCCCTACGAGCAGTACTTC

v_gene: TRBV5-4
d_gene: TRBD1
j_gene: TRBJ1-1
CDR3aa: CASSLGTARGAFF
CDR3nt: TGTGCCAGCAGCCTGGGGACAGCGAGGGGAGCTTTCTTT

v_gene: TRBV19
d_gene: TRBD1
j_gene: TRBJ2-7
CDR3aa: CATNPDRGHEQYF
CDR3nt: TGTGCCACCAACCCCGACAGGGGCCACGAGCAGTACTTC

v_gene: TRBV11-3
d_gene: TRBD2
j_gene: TRBJ2-3
CDR3aa: CASSPGLAGDTQYF
CDR3nt: TGTGCCAGCAGCCCGGGACTAGCGGGAGATACGCAGTATTTT

v_gene: TRBV6-1
d_gene: NA
j_gene: TRBJ2-7
CDR3aa: CASSERNRDYEQYF
CDR3nt: TGTGCCAGCAGTGAGCGTAACAGGGACTACGAGCAGTACTTC

v_gene: TRBV7-8
d_gene: TRBD2
j_gene: TRBJ2-5
CDR3aa: CASSQAGAGETQYF
CDR3nt: TGTGCCAGCAGTCAAGCGGGGGCGGGGGAGACCCAGTACTTC

v_gene: TRBV7-2
d_gene: TRBD1
j_gene: TRBJ2-5
CDR3aa: CASSTQGAMVTQYF
CDR3nt: TGTGCCAGCAGCACACAGGGGGCAATGGTGACCCAGTACTTC

v_gene: TRBV11-2
d_gene: TRBD2
j_gene: TRBJ2-7
CDR3aa: CASSAILAGIYEQYF
CDR3nt: TGTGCCAGCAGCGCCATACTAGCGGGGATCTACGAGCAGTACTTC

v_gene: TRBV19
d_gene: TRBD1
j_gene: TRBJ2-7
CDR3aa: CASSKTGTGVDEQYF
CDR3nt: TGTGCCAGTAGTAAAACCGGGACAGGGGTCGACGAGCAGTACTTC

v_gene: TRBV6-1
d_gene: TRBD1
j_gene: TRBJ1-4
CDR3aa: CASRRDRGNEKLFF
CDR3nt: TGTGCCAGCAGGAGGGACAGGGGGAATGAAAAACTGTTTTTT

v_gene: TRBV4-1
d_gene: NA
j_gene: TRBJ2-3
CDR3aa: CASSPIGSGGTDTQYF
CDR3nt: TGCGCCAGCAGCCCTATTGGGTCGGGGGGCACAGATACGCAGTATTTT

v_gene: TRBV5-1
d_gene: TRBD2
j_gene: TRBJ2-5
CDR3aa: CASSFGTGGSLETQYF
CDR3nt: TGCGCCAGCAGCTTTGGAACGGGGGGGAGTTTGGAGACCCAGTACTTC

v_gene: TRBV5-1
d_gene: NA
j_gene: TRBJ2-2
CDR3aa: CASSLVQNTGELFF
CDR3nt: TGCGCCAGCAGCTTGGTACAGAACACCGGGGAGCTGTTTTTT

v_gene: TRBV18
d_gene: TRBD1
j_gene: TRBJ2-2
CDR3aa: CASSPGQGPGELFF
CDR3nt: TGTGCCAGCTCACCCGGACAGGGGCCCGGGGAGCTGTTTTTT

v_gene: TRBV5-4
d_gene: TRBD2
j_gene: TRBJ2-5
CDR3aa: CASSLGIAGGEGETQYF
CDR3nt: TGTGCCAGCAGCTTGGGGATAGCGGGGGGGGAGGGAGAGACCCAGTACTTC

v_gene: TRBV5-4
d_gene: TRBD1
j_gene: TRBJ1-2
CDR3aa: CASSLLRDRDHGYTF
CDR3nt: TGTGCCAGCAGCTTGCTACGGGACAGGGACCATGGCTACACCTTC

v_gene: TRBV6-5
d_gene: TRBD2
j_gene: TRBJ2-5
CDR3aa: CASSYSTGGAQTQYF
CDR3nt: TGTGCCAGCAGTTACTCGACCGGGGGGGCTCAGACCCAGTACTTC

v_gene: TRBV4-3
d_gene: TRBD1
j_gene: TRBJ1-2
CDR3aa: CASSQDPRQGGGYTF
CDR3nt: TGCGCCAGCAGCCAAGATCCAAGACAGGGTGGAGGCTACACCTTC

v_gene: TRBV2
d_gene: NA
j_gene: TRBJ1-4
CDR3aa: CASGTGIYGTNEKLFF
CDR3nt: TGTGCCAGCGGTACAGGGATTTATGGAACTAATGAAAAACTGTTTTTT

v_gene: TRBV10-2
d_gene: TRBD2
j_gene: TRBJ2-1
CDR3aa: CASSQSFRVAGEGNEQFF
CDR3nt: TGCGCCAGCAGCCAATCTTTTCGAGTAGCGGGGGAAGGGAATGAGCAGTTCTTC

v_gene: TRBV6-5
d_gene: NA
j_gene: TRBJ2-4
CDR3aa: CASRTGDLAKNIQYF
CDR3nt: TGTGCCAGCAGGACAGGAGATTTAGCCAAAAACATTCAGTACTTC

v_gene: TRBV4-2
d_gene: TRBD1
j_gene: TRBJ2-2
CDR3aa: CASSLEVTGGSGELFF
CDR3nt: TGTGCCAGCAGCTTGGAGGTGACAGGGGGCAGCGGGGAGCTGTTTTTT

v_gene: TRBV4-3
d_gene: NA
j_gene: TRBJ2-7
CDR3aa: CASSQGGAAPYEQYF
CDR3nt: TGCGCCAGCAGCCAGGGTGGGGCGGCCCCCTACGAGCAGTACTTC

v_gene: TRBV7-2
d_gene: NA
j_gene: TRBJ1-1
CDR3aa: CASSLVSPEAFF
CDR3nt: TGTGCCAGCAGCTTAGTTAGCCCTGAAGCTTTCTTT

v_gene: TRBV19
d_gene: NA
j_gene: TRBJ1-2
CDR3aa: CASSPGDYGYTF
CDR3nt: TGTGCCAGTAGTCCCGGAGACTATGGCTACACCTTC

v_gene: TRBV28
d_gene: TRBD2
j_gene: TRBJ2-7
CDR3aa: CASSLAGGDYEQYF
CDR3nt: TGTGCCAGCAGTTTAGCGGGGGGGGACTACGAGCAGTACTTC

v_gene: TRBV15
d_gene: NA
j_gene: TRBJ2-3
CDR3aa: CATSRDAVTDTQYF
CDR3nt: TGTGCCACCAGCAGAGATGCAGTCACAGATACGCAGTATTTT

v_gene: TRBV7-2
d_gene: TRBD1
j_gene: TRBJ1-2
CDR3aa: CASSLAPGQGIFGYTF
CDR3nt: TGTGCCAGCAGCTTAGCCCCGGGACAGGGGATTTTTGGCTACACCTTC

v_gene: TRBV15
d_gene: NA
j_gene: TRBJ1-5
CDR3aa: CATSRDRGGGQPQHF
CDR3nt: TGTGCCACCAGCAGAGATCGAGGGGGGGGTCAGCCCCAGCATTTT

v_gene: TRBV5-5
d_gene: TRBD1
j_gene: TRBJ1-2
CDR3aa: CASSAPDRDHGYTF
CDR3nt: TGTGCCAGCAGCGCACCCGACAGGGACCATGGCTACACCTTC

v_gene: TRBV5-1
d_gene: TRBD1
j_gene: TRBJ1-4
CDR3aa: CASSSTGGGGEKLFF
CDR3nt: TGCGCCAGCAGCTCTACAGGGGGCGGAGGTGAAAAACTGTTTTTT

v_gene: TRBV9
d_gene: TRBD2
j_gene: TRBJ2-5
CDR3aa: CASSAAGTRGETQYF
CDR3nt: TGTGCCAGCAGCGCCGCCGGGACTAGGGGAGAGACCCAGTACTTC

v_gene: TRBV7-9
d_gene: NA
j_gene: TRBJ1-1
CDR3aa: CASRTLGGRTNTEAFF
CDR3nt: TGTGCCAGCAGGACCCTTGGGGGGAGGACGAACACTGAAGCTTTCTTT

v_gene: TRBV6-1
d_gene: TRBD2
j_gene: TRBJ2-7
CDR3aa: CASSALAGGYYEQYF
CDR3nt: TGTGCCAGCAGTGCACTAGCGGGGGGGTACTACGAGCAGTACTTC

v_gene: TRBV29-1
d_gene: NA
j_gene: TRBJ1-1
CDR3aa: CSVDRQGGTEAFF
CDR3nt: TGCAGCGTTGATCGGCAGGGTGGCACTGAAGCTTTCTTT

v_gene: TRBV9
d_gene: TRBD2
j_gene: TRBJ2-5
CDR3aa: CASSVDRGGRSTQYF
CDR3nt: TGTGCCAGCAGCGTGGACCGGGGGGGTAGGTCGACCCAGTACTTC

v_gene: TRBV6-5
d_gene: TRBD1
j_gene: TRBJ2-3
CDR3aa: CASSYRKGAPDTQYF
CDR3nt: TGTGCCAGCAGTTACAGGAAGGGGGCGCCGGATACGCAGTATTTT

v_gene: TRBV4-1
d_gene: NA
j_gene: TRBJ1-2
CDR3aa: CASSPLNRVVSGYTF
CDR3nt: TGCGCCAGCAGCCCCCTCAACAGGGTCGTATCTGGCTACACCTTC

v_gene: TRBV11-2
d_gene: NA
j_gene: TRBJ2-7
CDR3aa: CASSLNEFEQYF
CDR3nt: TGTGCCAGCAGCTTAAATGAGTTCGAGCAGTACTTC

v_gene: TRBV19
d_gene: TRBD1
j_gene: TRBJ2-2
CDR3aa: CASSGRDSTGELFF
CDR3nt: TGTGCCAGTAGTGGCCGGGACAGCACCGGGGAGCTGTTTTTT